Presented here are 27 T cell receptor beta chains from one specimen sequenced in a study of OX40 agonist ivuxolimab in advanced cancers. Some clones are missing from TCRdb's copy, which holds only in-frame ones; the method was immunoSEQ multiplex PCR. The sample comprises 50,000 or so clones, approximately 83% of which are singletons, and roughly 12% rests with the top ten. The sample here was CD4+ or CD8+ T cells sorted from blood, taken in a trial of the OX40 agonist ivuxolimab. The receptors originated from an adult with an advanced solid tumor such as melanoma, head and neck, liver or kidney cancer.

The CDR3 nucleotides read TGTGCCAGCAGTTCGATAACAGGGGCTTGGGGCTACACCTTC. Its protein product is CASSSITGAWGYTF. The genes are TRBV28 and TRBJ1-2; 7 positions agree with TRBD1. The CDR3 has 14 residues. Germline trimming cut 4 bases from V and 8 bases from J; bases unmatched to any gene: 10. CDR1 MDHEN and CDR2 SYDVKM come from the germline V gene.

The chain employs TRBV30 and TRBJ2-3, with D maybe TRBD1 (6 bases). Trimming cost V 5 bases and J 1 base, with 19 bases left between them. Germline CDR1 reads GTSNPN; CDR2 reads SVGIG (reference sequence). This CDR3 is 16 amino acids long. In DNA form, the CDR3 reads TGTGCCTGGCCACAGGGAGAGGATTACGGCACAGATACGCAGTATTTT. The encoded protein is CAWPQGEDYGTDTQYF.

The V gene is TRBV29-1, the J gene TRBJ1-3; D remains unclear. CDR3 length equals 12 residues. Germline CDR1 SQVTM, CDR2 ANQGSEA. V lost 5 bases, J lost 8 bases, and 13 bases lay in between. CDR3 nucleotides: TGCAGCGTTCGGACGAGCGTGGACACCATATATTTT. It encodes CSVRTSVDTIYF.

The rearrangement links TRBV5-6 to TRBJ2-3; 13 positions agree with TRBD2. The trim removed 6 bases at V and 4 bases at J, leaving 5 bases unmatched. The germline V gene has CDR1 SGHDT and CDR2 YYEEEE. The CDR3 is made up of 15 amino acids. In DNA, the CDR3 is TGTGCCAGCATCCTAACTAGCGGGGGGGCAGATACGCAGTATTTT. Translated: CASILTSGGADTQYF.

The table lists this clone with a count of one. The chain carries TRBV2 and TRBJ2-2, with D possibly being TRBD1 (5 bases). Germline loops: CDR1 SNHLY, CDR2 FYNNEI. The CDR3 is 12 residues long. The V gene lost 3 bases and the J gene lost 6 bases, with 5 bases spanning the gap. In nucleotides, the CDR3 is TGTGCCAGCAGTGACAGGGCCGGGGAGCTGTTTTTT. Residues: CASSDRAGELFF.

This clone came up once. In DNA form, the CDR3 reads TGTGCCAGCAGCTTAGCACCGGGAAACACCATATATTTT. Its translation is CASSLAPGNTIYF. The rearrangement uses TRBV7-7 and TRBJ1-3; no reliable D call. The CDR3 is made up of 13 amino acids. CDR1 is SSHAT, CDR2 FNYEAQ, per germline (reference sequence). Trimming cost V 0 bases and J 4 bases, with 4 bases left between them.

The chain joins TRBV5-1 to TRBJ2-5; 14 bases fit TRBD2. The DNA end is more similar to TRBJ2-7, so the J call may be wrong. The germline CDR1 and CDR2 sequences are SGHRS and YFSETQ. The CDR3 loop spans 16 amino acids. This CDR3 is CASSPPGLAGAYEQYF. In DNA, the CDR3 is TGCGCCAGCAGCCCGCCGGGACTAGCGGGAGCTTACGAGCAGTACTTC.

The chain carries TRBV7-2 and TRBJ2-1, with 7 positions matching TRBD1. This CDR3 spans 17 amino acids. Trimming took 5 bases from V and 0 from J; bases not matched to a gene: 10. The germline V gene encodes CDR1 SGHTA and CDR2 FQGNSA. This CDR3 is CASSLLGGANSYNEQFF. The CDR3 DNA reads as TGTGCCAGCAGCCTACTAGGGGGCGCCAACTCCTACAATGAGCAGTTCTTC.

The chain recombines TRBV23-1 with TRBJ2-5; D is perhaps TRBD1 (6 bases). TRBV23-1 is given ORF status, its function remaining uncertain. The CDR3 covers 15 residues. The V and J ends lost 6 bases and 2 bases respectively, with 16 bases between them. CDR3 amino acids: CASSRSWGPQETQYF. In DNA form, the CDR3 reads TGCGCCAGCAGCCGGTCGTGGGGGCCACAAGAGACCCAGTACTTC.

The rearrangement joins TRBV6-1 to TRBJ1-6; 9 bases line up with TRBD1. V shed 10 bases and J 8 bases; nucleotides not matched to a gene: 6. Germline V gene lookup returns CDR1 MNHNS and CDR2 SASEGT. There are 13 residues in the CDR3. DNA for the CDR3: TGTGCCAACAGCGGACAGGGGTATTCACCCCTCCACTTT. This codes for CANSGQGYSPLHF.

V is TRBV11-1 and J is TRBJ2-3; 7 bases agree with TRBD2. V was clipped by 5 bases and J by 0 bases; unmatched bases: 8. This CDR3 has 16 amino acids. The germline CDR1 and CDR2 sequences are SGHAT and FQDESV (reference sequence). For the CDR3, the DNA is TGTGCCAGCAGCCCCCTAGCGGCCTCTAGCACAGATACGCAGTATTTT. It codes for CASSPLAASSTDTQYF. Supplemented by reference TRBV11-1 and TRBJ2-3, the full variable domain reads EAEVAQSPRYKITEKSQAVAFWCDPISGHATLYWYRQILGQGPELLVQFQDESVVDDSQLPKDRFSAERLKGVDSTLKIQPAELGDSAMYLCASSPLAASSTDTQYFGPGTRLTVL.

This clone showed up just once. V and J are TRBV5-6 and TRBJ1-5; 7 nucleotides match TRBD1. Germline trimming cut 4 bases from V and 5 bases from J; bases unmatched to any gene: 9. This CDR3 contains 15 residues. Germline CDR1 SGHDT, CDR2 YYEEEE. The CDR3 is CASSEGTVSDQPQHF. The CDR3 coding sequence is TGTGCCAGCAGCGAGGGGACAGTCTCGGATCAGCCCCAGCATTTT.

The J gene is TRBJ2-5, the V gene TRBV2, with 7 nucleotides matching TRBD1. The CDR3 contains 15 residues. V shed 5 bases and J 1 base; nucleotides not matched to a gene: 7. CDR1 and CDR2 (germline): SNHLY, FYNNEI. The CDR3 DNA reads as TGTGCCAGCAGTAAGAGGGACAGACCCCAAGAGACCCAGTACTTC. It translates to CASSKRDRPQETQYF.

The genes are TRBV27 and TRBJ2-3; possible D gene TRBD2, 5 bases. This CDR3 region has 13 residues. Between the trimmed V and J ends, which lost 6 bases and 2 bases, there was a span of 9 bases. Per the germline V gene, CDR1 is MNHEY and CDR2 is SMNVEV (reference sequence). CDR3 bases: TGTGCCAGCAGGGAGGAGGCCACAGATACGCAGTATTTT. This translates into CASREEATDTQYF.

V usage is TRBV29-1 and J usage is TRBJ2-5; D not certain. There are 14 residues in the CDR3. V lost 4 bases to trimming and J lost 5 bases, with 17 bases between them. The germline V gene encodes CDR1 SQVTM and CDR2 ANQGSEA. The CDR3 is CSVGSPLRVETQYF. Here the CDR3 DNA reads TGCAGCGTTGGAAGTCCCCTCCGGGTCGAGACCCAGTACTTC.

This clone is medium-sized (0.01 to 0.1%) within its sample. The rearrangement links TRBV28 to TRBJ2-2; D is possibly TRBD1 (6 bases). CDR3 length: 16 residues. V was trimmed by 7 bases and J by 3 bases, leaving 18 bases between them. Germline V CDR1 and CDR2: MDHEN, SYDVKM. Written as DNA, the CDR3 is TGTGCCAGCAAAGGGTTTTGGGGGCGCGACACCGGGGAGCTGTTTTTT. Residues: CASKGFWGRDTGELFF.

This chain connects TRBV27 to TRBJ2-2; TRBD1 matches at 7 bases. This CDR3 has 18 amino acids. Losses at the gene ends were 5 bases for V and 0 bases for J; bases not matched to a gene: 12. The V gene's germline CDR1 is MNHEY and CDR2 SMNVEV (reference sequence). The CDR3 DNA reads TGTGCCAGCAGTCTAGGAGCCTTACAGGGGTCGAACACCGGGGAGCTGTTTTTT. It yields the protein CASSLGALQGSNTGELFF.

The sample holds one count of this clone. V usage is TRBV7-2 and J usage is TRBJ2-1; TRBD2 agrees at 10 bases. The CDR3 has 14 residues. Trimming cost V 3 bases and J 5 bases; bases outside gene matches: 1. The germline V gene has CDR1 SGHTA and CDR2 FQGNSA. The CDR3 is CASSFGLADNEQFF. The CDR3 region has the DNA TGTGCCAGCAGCTTCGGACTAGCGGACAATGAGCAGTTCTTC. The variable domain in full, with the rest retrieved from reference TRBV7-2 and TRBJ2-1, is GAGVSQSPSNKVTEKGKDVELRCDPISGHTALYWYRQSLGQGLEFLIYFQGNSAPDKSGLPSDRFSAERTGGSVSTLTIQRTQQEDSAVYLCASSFGLADNEQFFGPGTRLTVL.

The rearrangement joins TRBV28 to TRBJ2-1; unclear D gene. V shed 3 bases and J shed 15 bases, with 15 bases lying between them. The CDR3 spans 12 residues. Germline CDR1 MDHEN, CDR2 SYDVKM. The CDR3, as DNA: TGTGCCAGCAGTTTTGGCAGTCAAGAATGGTTCTTC. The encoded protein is CASSFGSQEWFF.

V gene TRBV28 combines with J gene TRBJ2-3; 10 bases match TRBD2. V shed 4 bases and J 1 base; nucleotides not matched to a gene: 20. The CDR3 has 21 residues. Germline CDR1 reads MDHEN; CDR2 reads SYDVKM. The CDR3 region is CASSSQRGTSGMTGGTDTQYF. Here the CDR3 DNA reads TGTGCCAGCAGTTCCCAGCGGGGAACTAGCGGGATGACCGGGGGCACAGATACGCAGTATTTT. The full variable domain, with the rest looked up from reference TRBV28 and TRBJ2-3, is DVKVTQSSRYLVKRTGEKVFLECVQDMDHENMFWYRQDPGLGLRLIYFSYDVKMKEKGDIPEGYSVSREKKERFSLILESASTNQTSMYLCASSSQRGTSGMTGGTDTQYFGPGTRLTVL.

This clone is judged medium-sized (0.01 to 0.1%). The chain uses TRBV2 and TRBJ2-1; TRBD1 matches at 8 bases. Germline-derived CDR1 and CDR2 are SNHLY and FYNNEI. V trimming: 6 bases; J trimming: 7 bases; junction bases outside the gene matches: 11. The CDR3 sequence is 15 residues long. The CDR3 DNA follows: TGTGCCAGCAGCTTGGACAGGGCCATGGGAAATGAGCAGTTCTTC. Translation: CASSLDRAMGNEQFF.

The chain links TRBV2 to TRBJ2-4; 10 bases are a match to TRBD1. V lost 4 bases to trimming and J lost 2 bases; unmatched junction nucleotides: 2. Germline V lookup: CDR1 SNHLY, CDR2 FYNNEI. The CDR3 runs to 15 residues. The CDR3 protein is CASSGTGGSKNIQYF. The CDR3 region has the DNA TGTGCCAGCAGTGGGACAGGGGGGTCCAAAAACATTCAGTACTTC.

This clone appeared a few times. CDR3 in DNA: TGTGCCAGCAGTTTTAGTAGGACAGGGGGAGGTTATGGCTACACCTTC. It encodes CASSFSRTGGGYGYTF. The chain recombines TRBV28 with TRBJ1-2, with TRBD1 matching 10 bases. CDR3 size: 16 residues. With 3 bases clipped from V and 5 bases from J, the junction kept 9 bases outside the gene matches. Germline values: CDR1 MDHEN, CDR2 SYDVKM.

The CDR3 bases are TGTGCCATCAGTGTCCAGCGGTCCAACTACGAGCAGTACTTC. Encoded protein: CAISVQRSNYEQYF. This chain joins TRBV10-3 and TRBJ2-7; possibly TRBD2 for D (5 bases). CDR3 length: 14 amino acids. V was clipped by 4 bases and J by 3 bases, with 13 bases between them. Germline V gene lookup returns CDR1 ENHRY and CDR2 SYGVKD.

CDR3 protein: CASSEGRGLSYEQYV. The DNA for the CDR3 is TGCGCCAGCAGTGAGGGGAGAGGGCTCTCCTACGAGCAGTACGTC. This chain connects TRBV10-2 to TRBJ2-7, with a tentative D call TRBD2 (5 bases). Germline CDR1 WSHSY, CDR2 SAAADI. The CDR3 extends over 15 amino acids. The V and J ends lost 2 bases and 0 bases respectively, with 11 bases between them.

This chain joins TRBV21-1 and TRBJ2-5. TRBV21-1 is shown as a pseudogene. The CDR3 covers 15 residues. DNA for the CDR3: TGTGCCAGCAGCAAATGGGGACGGATCCAAGAGACCCAGTACTTC. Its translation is CASSKWGRIQETQYF.

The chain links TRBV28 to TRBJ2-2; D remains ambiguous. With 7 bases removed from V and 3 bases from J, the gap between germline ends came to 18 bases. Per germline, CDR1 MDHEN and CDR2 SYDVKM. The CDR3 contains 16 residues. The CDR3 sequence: CASTRILPADTGELFF. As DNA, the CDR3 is TGTGCCAGCACAAGAATTTTGCCGGCCGACACCGGGGAGCTGTTTTTT.